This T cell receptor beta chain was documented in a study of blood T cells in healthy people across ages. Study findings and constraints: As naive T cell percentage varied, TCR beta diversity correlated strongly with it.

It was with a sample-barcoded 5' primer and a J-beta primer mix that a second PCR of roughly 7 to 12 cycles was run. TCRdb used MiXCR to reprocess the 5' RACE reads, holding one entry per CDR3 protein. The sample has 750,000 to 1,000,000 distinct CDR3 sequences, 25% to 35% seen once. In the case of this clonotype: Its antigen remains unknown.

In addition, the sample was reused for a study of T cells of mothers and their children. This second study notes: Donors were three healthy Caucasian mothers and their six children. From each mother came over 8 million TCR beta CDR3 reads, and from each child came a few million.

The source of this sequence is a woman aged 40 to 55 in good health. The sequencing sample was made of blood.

CDR3 coding DNA: TGTGCCAGCAGCTTAGAATGGTTGAATGAGCAGTTCTTC. Protein: CASSLEWLNEQFF. V gene TRBV7-2 combines with J gene TRBJ2-1; D is uncertain. Germline CDR1 and CDR2: SGHTA and FQGNSA. This CDR3 contains 13 residues. V was shortened by 1 base and J by 7 bases, with 8 bases between the two germline ends.